The 6 T cell receptor beta chains below all came from one sample that was sequenced in a study of immune cell composition in non-small cell lung cancer. Assay used: immunoSEQ multiplex PCR; TCRdb lists only in-frame clones, some missing. The sample carries 13,000 or so clones, roughly 73% recorded once. The specimen was lung tumor tissue. These receptors originate from a human donor with non-small cell lung cancer.

The genes are TRBV19 and TRBJ1-5, with a tentative D call TRBD1 (6 bases). CDR1 and CDR2 (germline): LNHDA, SQIVND (reference sequence). This CDR3 comprises 14 residues. Trimming took off 5 bases at V and 4 bases at J, with 12 bases between the two ends. Written as DNA, the CDR3 is TGTGCCAGTAGTTGGGGGCTGGGAAATCAGCCCCAGCATTTT. Amino acids: CASSWGLGNQPQHF.

J is TRBJ2-5 and V is TRBV7-2; 7 bases align to TRBD1. Germline values: CDR1 SGHTA, CDR2 FQGNSA. The J segment lost 4 bases and the V segment lost 3 bases, leaving 2 bases of the junction unmatched. CDR3 length: 13 amino acids. CDR3: CASSFGQVETQYF. The CDR3 coding sequence is TGTGCCAGCAGCTTCGGACAGGTAGAGACCCAGTACTTC.

This clone was seen more than once but under ten times. The chain uses TRBV9 and TRBJ1-6; a weak D match, TRBD1 (5 bases). V was pared by 3 bases and J by 12 bases, with 19 bases between. The CDR3 is made up of 15 amino acids. The germline CDR1 and CDR2 sequences are SGDLS and YYNGEE. The CDR3 is CASSGGTRTEVPLHF. In DNA, the CDR3 is TGTGCCAGCAGCGGTGGGACTCGAACCGAAGTACCCCTCCACTTT.

The rearrangement uses TRBV19 and TRBJ1-2; D possibly corresponds to TRBD1 (6 bases). Germline CDR1 is LNHDA and CDR2 is SQIVND (reference sequence). The CDR3 spans 14 residues. V was shortened by 9 bases and J by 4 bases, with 18 bases between the two germline ends. The CDR3: CASRGQLSGYGYTF. As DNA, the CDR3 is TGTGCCAGCCGGGGACAACTAAGTGGCTATGGCTACACCTTC.

The rearrangement uses TRBV7-3 and TRBJ2-2; 9 bases fit TRBD2. V was clipped by 1 base and J by 6 bases; unmatched bases: 6. This CDR3 is 16 amino acids long. Germline V CDR1 and CDR2: SGHTA, FQGTGA. The CDR3 DNA reads as TGTGCCAGCAGCTTAAAGGCTAGCGGGGTGGCCGGGGAGCTGTTTTTT. This sequence encodes CASSLKASGVAGELFF.

This clone was detected a few times. J is TRBJ2-3 and V is TRBV7-3, with D possibly being TRBD2 (5 bases). Germline lookup yields CDR1 SGHTA and CDR2 FQGTGA. CDR3 length: 14 residues. The V and J ends lost 5 bases and 2 bases respectively, with 11 bases between them. DNA of the CDR3: TGTGCCAGCAGCCTTGGACTGTTCACAGATACGCAGTATTTT. It is translated as CASSLGLFTDTQYF.